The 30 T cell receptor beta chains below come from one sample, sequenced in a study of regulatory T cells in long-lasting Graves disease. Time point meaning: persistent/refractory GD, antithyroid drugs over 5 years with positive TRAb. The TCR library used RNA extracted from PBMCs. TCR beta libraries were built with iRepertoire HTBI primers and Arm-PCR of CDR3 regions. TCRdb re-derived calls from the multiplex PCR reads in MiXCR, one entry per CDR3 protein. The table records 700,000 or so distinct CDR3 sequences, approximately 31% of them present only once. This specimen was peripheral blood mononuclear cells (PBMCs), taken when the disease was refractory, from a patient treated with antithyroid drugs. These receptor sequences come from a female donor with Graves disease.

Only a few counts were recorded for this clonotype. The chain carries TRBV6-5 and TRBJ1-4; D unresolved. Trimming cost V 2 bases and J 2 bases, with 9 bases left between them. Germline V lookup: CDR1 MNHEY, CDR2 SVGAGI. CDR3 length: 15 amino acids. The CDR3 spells CASSYDVRTNEKLFF. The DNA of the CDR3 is TGTGCCAGCAGTTACGACGTGAGGACTAATGAAAAACTGTTTTTT.

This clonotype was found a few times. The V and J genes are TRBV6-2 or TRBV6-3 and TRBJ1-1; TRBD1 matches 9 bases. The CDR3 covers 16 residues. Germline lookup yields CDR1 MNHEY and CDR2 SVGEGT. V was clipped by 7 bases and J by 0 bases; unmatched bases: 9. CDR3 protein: CASMMGQGFMNTEAFF. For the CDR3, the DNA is TGTGCCAGCATGATGGGACAGGGTTTCATGAACACTGAAGCTTTCTTT.

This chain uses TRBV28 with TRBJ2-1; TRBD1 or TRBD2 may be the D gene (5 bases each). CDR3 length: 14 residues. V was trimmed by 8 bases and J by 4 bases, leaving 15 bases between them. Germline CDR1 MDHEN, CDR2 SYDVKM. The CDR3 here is CASGPGTTYNEQFF. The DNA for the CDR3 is TGTGCCAGCGGACCCGGGACGACTTACAATGAGCAGTTCTTC. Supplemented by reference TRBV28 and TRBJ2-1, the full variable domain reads DVKVTQSSRYLVKRTGEKVFLECVQDMDHENMFWYRQDPGLGLRLIYFSYDVKMKEKGDIPEGYSVSREKKERFSLILESASTNQTSMYLCASGPGTTYNEQFFGPGTRLTVL.

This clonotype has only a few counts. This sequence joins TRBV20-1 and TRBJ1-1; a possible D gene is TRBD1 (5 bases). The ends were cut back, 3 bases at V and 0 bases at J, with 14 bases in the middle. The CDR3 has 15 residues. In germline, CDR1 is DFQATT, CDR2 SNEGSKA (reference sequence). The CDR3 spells CSASGGAGVNTEAFF. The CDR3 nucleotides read TGCAGTGCTAGTGGCGGGGCAGGAGTGAACACTGAAGCTTTCTTT.

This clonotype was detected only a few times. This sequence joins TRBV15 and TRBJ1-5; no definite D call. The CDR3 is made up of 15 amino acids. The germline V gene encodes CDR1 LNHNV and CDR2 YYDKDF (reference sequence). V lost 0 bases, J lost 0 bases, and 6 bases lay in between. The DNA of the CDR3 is TGTGCCACCAGCAGAGATCCTTATAGCAATCAGCCCCAGCATTTT. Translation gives CATSRDPYSNQPQHF.

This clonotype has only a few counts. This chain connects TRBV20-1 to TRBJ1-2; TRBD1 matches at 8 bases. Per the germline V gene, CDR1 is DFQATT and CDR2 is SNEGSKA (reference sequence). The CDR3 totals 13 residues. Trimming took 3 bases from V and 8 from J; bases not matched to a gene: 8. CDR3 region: CSASLRGRGGYTF. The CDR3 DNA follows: TGCAGTGCTAGTCTCAGGGGGCGAGGGGGCTACACCTTC.

CDR3 nucleotide sequence: TGTGCCAGCAGCCCTAAGGAGGGCCCTAACTATGGCTACACCTTC. It is translated as CASSPKEGPNYGYTF. The rearrangement uses TRBV11-1 and TRBJ1-2, with no clear D. V was shortened by 5 bases and J by 0 bases, with 13 bases between the two germline ends. The CDR3 length is 15 residues. Per the germline V gene, CDR1 is SGHAT and CDR2 is FQDESV (reference sequence).

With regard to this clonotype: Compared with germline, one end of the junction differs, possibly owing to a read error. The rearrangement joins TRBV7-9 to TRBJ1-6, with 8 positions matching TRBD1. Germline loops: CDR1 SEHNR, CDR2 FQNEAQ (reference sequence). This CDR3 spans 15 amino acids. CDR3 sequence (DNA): TGTGCCAGCAGCATGGACAGGGTGGGGAATTTACCCCTCCACTTT. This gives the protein CASSMDRVGNLPLHF.

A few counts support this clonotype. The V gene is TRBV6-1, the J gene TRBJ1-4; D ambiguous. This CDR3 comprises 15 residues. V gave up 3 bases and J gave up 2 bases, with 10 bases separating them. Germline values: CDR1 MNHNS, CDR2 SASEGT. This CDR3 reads CASSDPGGTNEKLFF. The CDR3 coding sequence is TGTGCCAGCAGTGATCCGGGAGGGACTAATGAAAAACTGTTTTTT.

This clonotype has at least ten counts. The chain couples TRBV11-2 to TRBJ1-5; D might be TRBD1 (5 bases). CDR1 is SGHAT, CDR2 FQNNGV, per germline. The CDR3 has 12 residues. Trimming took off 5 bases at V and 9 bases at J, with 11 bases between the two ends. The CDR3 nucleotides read TGTGCCAGCAGCGAAGGAAGGGGGCCCCAGCATTTT. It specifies CASSEGRGPQHF.

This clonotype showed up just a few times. The CDR3 DNA reads as TGTGCCAGCAGTTCACCGGGACAGGGGCCCGGGGAGCTGTTTTTT. This encodes CASSSPGQGPGELFF. This chain links TRBV9 with TRBJ2-2; TRBD1 matches at 10 bases. Unmatched junction bases numbered 7, after V lost 5 bases and J lost 6 bases. This CDR3 comprises 15 residues. The germline gives CDR1 SGDLS, CDR2 YYNGEE.

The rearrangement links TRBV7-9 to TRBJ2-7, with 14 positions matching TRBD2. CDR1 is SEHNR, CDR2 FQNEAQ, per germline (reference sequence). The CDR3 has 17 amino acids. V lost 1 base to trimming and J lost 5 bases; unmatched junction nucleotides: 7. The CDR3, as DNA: TGTGCCAGCAGCTTAGGCGGGACTAGCGGGAGACGGGACGAGCAGTACTTC. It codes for CASSLGGTSGRRDEQYF.

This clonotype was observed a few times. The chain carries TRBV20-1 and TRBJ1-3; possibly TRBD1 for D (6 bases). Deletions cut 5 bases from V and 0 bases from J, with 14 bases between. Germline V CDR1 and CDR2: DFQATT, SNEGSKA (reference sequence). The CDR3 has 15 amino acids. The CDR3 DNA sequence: TGCAGTGCTCAGGGGACAAGGGCCTCTGGAAACACCATATATTTT. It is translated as CSAQGTRASGNTIYF.

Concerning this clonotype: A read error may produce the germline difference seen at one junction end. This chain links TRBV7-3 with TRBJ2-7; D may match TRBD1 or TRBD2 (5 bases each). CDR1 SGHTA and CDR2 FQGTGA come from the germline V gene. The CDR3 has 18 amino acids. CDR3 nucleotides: TGCGCCAGCAGCTTATGGGGGAGTTCGGGACCGACCCCCCACGAGCAGTACTTC. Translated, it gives CASSLWGSSGPTPHEQYF.

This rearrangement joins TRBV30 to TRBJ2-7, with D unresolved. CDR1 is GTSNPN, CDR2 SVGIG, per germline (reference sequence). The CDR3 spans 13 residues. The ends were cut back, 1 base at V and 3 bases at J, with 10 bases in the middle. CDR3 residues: CAWSATGFYEQYF. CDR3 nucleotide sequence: TGTGCCTGGAGTGCGACGGGCTTCTACGAGCAGTACTTC.

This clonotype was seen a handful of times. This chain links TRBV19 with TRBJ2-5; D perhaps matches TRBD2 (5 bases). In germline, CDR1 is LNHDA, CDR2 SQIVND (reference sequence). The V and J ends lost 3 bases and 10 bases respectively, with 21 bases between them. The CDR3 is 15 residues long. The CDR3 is CASSIGSSSSADQYF. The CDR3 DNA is TGTGCCAGTAGTATTGGTTCGTCTAGTTCAGCGGACCAGTACTTC.

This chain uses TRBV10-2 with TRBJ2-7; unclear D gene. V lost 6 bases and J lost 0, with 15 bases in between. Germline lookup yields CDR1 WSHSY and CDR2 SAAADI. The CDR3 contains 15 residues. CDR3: CASSYATESSYEQYF. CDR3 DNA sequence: TGCGCCAGCAGCTATGCGACGGAAAGCTCCTACGAGCAGTACTTC.

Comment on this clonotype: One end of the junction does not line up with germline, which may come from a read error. The CDR3 region is CASSSRQGGTEAFF. CDR3 nucleotide sequence: TGTGCCAGCAGTTCAAGACAGGGGGGCACTGAAGCTTTCTTT. This sequence joins TRBV5-1 and TRBJ1-1; 9 bases match TRBD1. Germline CDR1 and CDR2: SGHRS and YFSETQ. The CDR3 has 14 amino acids. The full variable domain, its missing parts supplied by reference TRBV5-1 and TRBJ1-1, is KAGVTQTPRYLIKTRGQQVTLSCSPISGHRSVSWYQQTPGQGLQFLFEYFSETQRNKGNFPGRFSGRQFSNSRSEMNVSTLELGDSALYLCASSSRQGGTEAFFGQGTRLTVV.

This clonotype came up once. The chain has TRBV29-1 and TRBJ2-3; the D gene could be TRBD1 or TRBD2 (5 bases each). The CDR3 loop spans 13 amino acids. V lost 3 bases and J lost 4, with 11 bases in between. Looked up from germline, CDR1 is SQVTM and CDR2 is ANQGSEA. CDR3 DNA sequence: TGCAGCGTTGAGAGGGGATCGGCAGATACGCAGTATTTT. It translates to CSVERGSADTQYF.

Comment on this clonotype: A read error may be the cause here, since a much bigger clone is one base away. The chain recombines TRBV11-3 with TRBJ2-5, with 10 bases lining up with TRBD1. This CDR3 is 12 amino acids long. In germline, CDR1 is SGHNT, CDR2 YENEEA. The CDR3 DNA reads TGTGCCAGCAGCATCAACGACAGGGGGCTAAACTTC. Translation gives CASSINDRGLNF.

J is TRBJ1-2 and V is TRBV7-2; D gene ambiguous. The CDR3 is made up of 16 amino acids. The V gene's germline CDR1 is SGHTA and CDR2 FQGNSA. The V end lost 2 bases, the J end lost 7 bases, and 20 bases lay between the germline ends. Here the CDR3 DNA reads TGTGCCAGCAGCTTAAGTTGGGAGGAAGATAGGAGTGGCTACACCTTC. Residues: CASSLSWEEDRSGYTF.

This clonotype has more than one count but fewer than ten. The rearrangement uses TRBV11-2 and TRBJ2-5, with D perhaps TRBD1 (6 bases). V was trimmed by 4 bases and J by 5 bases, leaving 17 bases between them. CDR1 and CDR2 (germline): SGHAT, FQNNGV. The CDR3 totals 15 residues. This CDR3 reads CASSSLTGLGETQYF. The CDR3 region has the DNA TGTGCCAGCAGCTCGCTGACAGGCCTTGGCGAGACCCAGTACTTC. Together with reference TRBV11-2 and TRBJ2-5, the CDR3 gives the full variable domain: EAGVAQSPRYKIIEKRQSVAFWCNPISGHATLYWYQQILGQGPKLLIQFQNNGVVDDSQLPKDRFSAERLKGVDSTLKIQPAKLEDSAVYLCASSSLTGLGETQYFGPGTRLLVL.

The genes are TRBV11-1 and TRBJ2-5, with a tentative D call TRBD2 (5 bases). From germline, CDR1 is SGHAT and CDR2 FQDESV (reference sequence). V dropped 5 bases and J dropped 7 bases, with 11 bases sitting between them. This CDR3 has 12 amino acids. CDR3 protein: CASSAERRTQYF. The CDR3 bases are TGTGCCAGCAGCGCGGAGCGGCGGACCCAGTACTTC.

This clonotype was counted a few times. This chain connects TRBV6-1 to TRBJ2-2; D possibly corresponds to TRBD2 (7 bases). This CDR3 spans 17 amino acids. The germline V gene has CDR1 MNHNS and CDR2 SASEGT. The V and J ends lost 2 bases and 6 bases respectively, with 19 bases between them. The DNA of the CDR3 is TGTGCCAGCAGTGAAAGGGGGGGGGGCGCGGGACCCGGGGAGCTGTTTTTT. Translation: CASSERGGGAGPGELFF.

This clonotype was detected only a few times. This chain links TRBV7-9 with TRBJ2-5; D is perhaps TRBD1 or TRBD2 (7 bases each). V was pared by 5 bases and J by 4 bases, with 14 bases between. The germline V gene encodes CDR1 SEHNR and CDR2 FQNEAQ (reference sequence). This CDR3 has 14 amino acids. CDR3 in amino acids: CASSAQGGAETQYF. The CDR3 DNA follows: TGTGCCAGCAGCGCCCAGGGGGGGGCAGAGACCCAGTACTTC.

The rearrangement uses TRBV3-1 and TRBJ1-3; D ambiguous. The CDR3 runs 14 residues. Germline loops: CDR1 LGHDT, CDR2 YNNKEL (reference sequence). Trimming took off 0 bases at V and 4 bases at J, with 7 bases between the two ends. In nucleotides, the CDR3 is TGTGCCAGCAGCCAAGAACGGCAGGGAAACACCATATATTTT. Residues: CASSQERQGNTIYF. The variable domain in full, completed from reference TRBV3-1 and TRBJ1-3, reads DTAVSQTPKYLVTQMGNDKSIKCEQNLGHDTMYWYKQDSKKFLKIMFSYNNKELIINETVPNRFSPKSPDKAHLNLHINSLELGDSAVYFCASSQERQGNTIYFGEGSWLTVV.

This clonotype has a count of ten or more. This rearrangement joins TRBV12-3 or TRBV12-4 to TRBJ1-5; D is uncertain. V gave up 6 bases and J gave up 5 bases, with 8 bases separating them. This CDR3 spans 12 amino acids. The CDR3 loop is CASRRSDQPQHF. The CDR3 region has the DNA TGTGCCAGCAGGAGGAGTGATCAGCCCCAGCATTTT.

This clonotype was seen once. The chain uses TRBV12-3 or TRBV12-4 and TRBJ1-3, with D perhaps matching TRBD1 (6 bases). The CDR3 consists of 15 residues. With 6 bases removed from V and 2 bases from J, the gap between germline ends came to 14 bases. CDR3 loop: CASRRSGDPGNTIYF. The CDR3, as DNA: TGTGCCAGCAGGCGGTCAGGGGATCCTGGAAACACCATATATTTT.

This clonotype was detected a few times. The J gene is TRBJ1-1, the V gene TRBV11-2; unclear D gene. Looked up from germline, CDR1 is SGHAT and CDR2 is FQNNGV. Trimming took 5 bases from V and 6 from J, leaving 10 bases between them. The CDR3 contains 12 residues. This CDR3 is CASSALVPEAFF. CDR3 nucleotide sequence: TGTGCCAGCAGCGCGTTAGTGCCTGAAGCTTTCTTT.

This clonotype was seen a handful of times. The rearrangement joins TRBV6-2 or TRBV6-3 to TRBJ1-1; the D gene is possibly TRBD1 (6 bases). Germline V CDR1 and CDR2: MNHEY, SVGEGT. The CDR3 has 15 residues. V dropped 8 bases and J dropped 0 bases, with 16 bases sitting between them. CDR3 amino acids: CASVGGPAVNTEAFF. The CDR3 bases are TGTGCCAGCGTTGGGGGCCCGGCGGTGAACACTGAAGCTTTCTTT.